This T cell receptor (beta chain) emerged from a study of blood T cell repertoires in COVID-19. Study as a whole: T cells, B-cell-depleted T cells, or PBMCs supplied cDNA or gDNA.

The CDR3 runs to 16 residues. Germline V CDR1 and CDR2: LNHNV, YYDKDF (reference sequence). Trimming shortened V by 2 bases and J by 4 bases, and 18 bases separated the two germline ends. Using immunoSEQ multiplex PCR, the repertoire was profiled, and TCRdb retains in-frame clones only, with some absent. This repertoire shows around 59,000 clones, just over 85% found once; its top ten account for less than 5%. Sequenced: peripheral blood. V gene TRBV15 combines with J gene TRBJ2-7; a weak D match, TRBD2 (6 bases). The sequence was collected from a man aged 55 to 70 with acute or convalescent COVID-19. This CDR3 reads CATSRFGGESVYEQYF. The DNA for the CDR3 is TGTGCCACCAGCAGATTCGGAGGGGAATCGGTTTACGAGCAGTACTTC.